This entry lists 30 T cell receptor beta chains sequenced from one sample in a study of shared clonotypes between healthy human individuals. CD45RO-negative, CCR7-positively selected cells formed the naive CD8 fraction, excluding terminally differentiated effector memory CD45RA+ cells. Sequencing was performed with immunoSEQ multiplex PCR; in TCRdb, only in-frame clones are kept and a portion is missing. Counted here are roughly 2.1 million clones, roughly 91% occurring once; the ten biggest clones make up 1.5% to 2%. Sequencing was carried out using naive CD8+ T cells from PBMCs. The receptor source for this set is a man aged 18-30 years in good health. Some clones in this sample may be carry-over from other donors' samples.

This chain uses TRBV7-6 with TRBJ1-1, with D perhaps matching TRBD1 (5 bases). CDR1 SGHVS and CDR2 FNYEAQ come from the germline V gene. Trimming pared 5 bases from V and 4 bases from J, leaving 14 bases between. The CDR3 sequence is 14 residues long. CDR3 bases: TGTGCCAGCAGCAGAGGGGAGTCGGGCACTGAAGCTTTCTTT. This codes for CASSRGESGTEAFF.

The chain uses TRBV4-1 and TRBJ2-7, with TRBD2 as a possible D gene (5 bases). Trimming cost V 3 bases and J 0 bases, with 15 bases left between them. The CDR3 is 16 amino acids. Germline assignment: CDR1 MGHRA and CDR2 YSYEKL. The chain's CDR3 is CASSHRSGTLSYEQYF. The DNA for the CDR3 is TGCGCCAGCAGCCACAGAAGCGGAACCCTCTCCTACGAGCAGTACTTC.

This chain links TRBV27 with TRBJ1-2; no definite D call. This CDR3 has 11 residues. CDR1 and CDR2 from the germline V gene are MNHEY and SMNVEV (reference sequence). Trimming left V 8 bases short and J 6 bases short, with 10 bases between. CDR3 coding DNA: TGTGCCAGCGGTGACTTTCATGGCTACACCTTC. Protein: CASGDFHGYTF.

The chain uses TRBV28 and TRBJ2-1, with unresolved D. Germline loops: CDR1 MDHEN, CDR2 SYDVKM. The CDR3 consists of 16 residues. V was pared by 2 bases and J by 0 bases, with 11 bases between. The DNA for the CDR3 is TGTGCCAGCAGTTTAGTGGGCAGGTCCTCCTACAATGAGCAGTTCTTC. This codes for CASSLVGRSSYNEQFF.

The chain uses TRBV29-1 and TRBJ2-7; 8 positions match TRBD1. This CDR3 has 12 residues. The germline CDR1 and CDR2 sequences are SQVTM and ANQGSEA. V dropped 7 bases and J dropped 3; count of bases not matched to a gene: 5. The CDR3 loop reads CSATDRVYEQYF. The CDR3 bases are TGCAGCGCGACGGACAGGGTCTACGAGCAGTACTTC.

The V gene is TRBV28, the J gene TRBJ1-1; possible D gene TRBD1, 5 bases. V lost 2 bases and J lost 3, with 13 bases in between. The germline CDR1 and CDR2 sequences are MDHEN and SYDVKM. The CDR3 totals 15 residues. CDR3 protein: CASSLRGRTDTEAFF. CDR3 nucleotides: TGTGCCAGCAGTTTAAGGGGCAGGACGGACACTGAAGCTTTCTTT.

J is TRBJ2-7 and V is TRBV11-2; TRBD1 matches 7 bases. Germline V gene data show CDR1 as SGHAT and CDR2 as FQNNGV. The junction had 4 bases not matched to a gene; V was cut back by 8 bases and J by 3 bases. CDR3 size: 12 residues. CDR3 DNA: TGTGCCAGCTCGGGACAGAACTACGAGCAGTACTTC. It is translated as CASSGQNYEQYF. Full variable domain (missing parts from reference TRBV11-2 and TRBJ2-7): EAGVAQSPRYKIIEKRQSVAFWCNPISGHATLYWYQQILGQGPKLLIQFQNNGVVDDSQLPKDRFSAERLKGVDSTLKIQPAKLEDSAVYLCASSGQNYEQYFGPGTRLTVT.

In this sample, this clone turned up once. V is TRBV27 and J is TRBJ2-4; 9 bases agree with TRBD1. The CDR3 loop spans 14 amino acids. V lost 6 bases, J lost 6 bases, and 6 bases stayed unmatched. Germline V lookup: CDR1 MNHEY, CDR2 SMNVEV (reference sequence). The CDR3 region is CASRRTGEGNIQYF. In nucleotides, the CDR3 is TGTGCCAGCAGAAGGACAGGGGAGGGAAACATTCAGTACTTC.

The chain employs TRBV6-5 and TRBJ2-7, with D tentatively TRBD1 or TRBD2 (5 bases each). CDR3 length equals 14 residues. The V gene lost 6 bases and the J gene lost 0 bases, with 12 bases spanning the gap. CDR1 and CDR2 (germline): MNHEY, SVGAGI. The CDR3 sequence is CASSLRGYSYEQYF. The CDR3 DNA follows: TGTGCCAGCAGCCTCCGGGGCTACTCCTACGAGCAGTACTTC.

In nucleotides, the CDR3 is TGCAGCGTTGCAGGGACAGGGGAGATTTTGAAAGGCTACACCTTC. The encoded protein is CSVAGTGEILKGYTF. This chain joins TRBV29-1 and TRBJ1-2; 10 bases agree with TRBD1. Trimming at V came to 4 bases and at J to 8 bases, leaving 13 bases not matched to a gene. The CDR3 runs to 15 residues. Per the germline V gene, CDR1 is SQVTM and CDR2 is ANQGSEA.

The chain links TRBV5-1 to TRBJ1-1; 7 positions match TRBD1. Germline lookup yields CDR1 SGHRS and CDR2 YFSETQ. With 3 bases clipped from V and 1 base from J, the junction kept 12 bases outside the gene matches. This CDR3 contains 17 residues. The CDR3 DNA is TGCGCCAGCAGCTGGGACCAAACAGGGGTAGGGAACACTGAAGCTTTCTTT. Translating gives CASSWDQTGVGNTEAFF.

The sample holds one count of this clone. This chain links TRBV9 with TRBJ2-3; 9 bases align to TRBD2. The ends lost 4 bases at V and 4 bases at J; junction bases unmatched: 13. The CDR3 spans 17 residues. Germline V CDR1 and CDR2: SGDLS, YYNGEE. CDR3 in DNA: TGTGCCAGCAGCCCTCGACGGACCCGCGGGAGGGCAGATACGCAGTATTTT. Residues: CASSPRRTRGRADTQYF. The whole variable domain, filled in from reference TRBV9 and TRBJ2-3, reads DSGVTQTPKHLITATGQRVTLRCSPRSGDLSVYWYQQSLDQGLQFLIQYYNGEERAKGNILERFSAQQFPDLHSELNLSSLELGDSALYFCASSPRRTRGRADTQYFGPGTRLTVL.

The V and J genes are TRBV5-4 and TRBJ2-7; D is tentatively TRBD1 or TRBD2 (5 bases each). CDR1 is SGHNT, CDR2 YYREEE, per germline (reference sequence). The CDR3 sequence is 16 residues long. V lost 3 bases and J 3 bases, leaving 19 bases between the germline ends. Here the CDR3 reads CASSYLSGTLSYEQYF. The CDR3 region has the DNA TGTGCCAGCAGCTACCTCTCCGGGACCCTAAGCTACGAGCAGTACTTC.

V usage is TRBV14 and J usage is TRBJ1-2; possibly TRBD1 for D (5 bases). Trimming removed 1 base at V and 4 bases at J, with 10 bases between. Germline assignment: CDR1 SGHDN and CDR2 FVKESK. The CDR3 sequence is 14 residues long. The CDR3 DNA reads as TGTGCCAGCAGCCAAGGACAGAGACTCTATGGCTACACCTTC. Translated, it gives CASSQGQRLYGYTF.

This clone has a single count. CDR3: CASSLSLAGGPGELFF. The CDR3 DNA reads TGTGCCAGCAGTTTATCCCTAGCGGGAGGGCCCGGGGAGCTGTTTTTT. This chain links TRBV27 with TRBJ2-2; 12 bases map to TRBD2. CDR3 length: 16 residues. Unmatched junction bases numbered 2, after V lost 0 bases and J lost 6 bases. Germline V gene lookup returns CDR1 MNHEY and CDR2 SMNVEV (reference sequence).

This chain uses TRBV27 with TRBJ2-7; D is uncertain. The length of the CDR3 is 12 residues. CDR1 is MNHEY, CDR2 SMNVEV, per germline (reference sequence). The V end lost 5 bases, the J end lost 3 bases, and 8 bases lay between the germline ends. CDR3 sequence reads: CASSHQLYEQYF. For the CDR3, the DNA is TGTGCCAGCAGTCACCAACTCTACGAGCAGTACTTC.

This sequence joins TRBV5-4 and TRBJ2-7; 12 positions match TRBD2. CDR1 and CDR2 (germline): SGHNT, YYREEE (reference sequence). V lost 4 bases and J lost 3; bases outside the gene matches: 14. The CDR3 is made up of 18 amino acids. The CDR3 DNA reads TGTGCCAGCAGCCCGCCTCGACTAGCGGGGGACCCTTACTACGAGCAGTACTTC. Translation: CASSPPRLAGDPYYEQYF.

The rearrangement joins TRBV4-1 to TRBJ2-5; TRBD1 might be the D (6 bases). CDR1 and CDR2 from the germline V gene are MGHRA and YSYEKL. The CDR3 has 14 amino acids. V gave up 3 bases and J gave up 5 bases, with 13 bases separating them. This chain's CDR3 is CASSQIQGRETQYF. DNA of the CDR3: TGCGCCAGCAGCCAGATACAGGGACGTGAGACCCAGTACTTC.

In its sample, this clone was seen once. The CDR3 loop reads CASKTGGRVHNEQFF. CDR3 DNA: TGTGCCAGCAAGACCGGCGGGCGGGTCCACAATGAGCAGTTCTTC. The chain has TRBV7-8 and TRBJ2-1, with a possible D match to TRBD2 (5 bases). The CDR3 has 15 residues. V lost 7 bases and J 5 bases, leaving 18 bases between the germline ends. Germline V gene data show CDR1 as SGHVS and CDR2 as FQNEAQ.

CDR3 nucleotides: TGTGCCAGCAGAGGGGTGAGGGGCTACACCTTC. Protein sequence: CASRGVRGYTF. The chain is built from TRBV27 and TRBJ1-2; TRBD1 is a possible D gene (5 bases). Germline-derived CDR1 and CDR2 are MNHEY and SMNVEV (reference sequence). This CDR3 comprises 11 residues. Trimming pared 6 bases from V and 8 bases from J, leaving 10 bases between.

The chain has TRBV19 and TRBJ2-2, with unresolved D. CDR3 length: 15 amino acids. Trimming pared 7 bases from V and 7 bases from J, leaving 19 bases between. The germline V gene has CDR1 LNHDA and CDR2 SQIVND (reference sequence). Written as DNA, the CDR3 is TGTGCCAGTACTTTGTCCGGCGTAGTGAACGGGGAGCTGTTTTTT. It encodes CASTLSGVVNGELFF.

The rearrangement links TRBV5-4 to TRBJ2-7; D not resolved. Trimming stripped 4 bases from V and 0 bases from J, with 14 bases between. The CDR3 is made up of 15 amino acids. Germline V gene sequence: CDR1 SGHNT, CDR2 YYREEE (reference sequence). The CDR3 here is CASSILGHPSYEQYF. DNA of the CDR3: TGTGCCAGCAGCATCCTCGGCCATCCCTCCTACGAGCAGTACTTC.

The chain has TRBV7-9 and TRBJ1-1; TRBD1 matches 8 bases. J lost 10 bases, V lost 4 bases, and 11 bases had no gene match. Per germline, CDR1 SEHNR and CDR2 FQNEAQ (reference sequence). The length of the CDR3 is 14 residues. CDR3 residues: CASSSQGAPPGAFF. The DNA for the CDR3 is TGTGCCAGCAGCTCCCAGGGGGCGCCTCCTGGAGCTTTCTTT.

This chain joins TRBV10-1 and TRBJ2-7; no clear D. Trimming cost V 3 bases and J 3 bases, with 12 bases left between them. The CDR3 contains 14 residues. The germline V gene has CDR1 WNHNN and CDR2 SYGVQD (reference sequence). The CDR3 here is CASSESGAYYEQYF. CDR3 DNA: TGCGCCAGCAGTGAATCTGGAGCTTACTACGAGCAGTACTTC.

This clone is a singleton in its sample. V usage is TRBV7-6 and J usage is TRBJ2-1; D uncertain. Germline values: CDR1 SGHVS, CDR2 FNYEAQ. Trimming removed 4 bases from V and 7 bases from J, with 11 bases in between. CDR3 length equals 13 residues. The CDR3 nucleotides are TGTGCCAGCAGCTCCCCAGACCCGAATGAGCAGTTCTTC. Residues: CASSSPDPNEQFF.

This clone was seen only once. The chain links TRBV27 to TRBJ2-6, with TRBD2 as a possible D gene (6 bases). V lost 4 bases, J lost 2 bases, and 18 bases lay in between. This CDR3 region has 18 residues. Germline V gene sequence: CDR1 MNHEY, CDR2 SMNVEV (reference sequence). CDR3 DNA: TGTGCCAGCAGTTCCCGGTTGGAGGGTAGAACTGGGGCCAACGTCCTGACTTTC. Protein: CASSSRLEGRTGANVLTF.

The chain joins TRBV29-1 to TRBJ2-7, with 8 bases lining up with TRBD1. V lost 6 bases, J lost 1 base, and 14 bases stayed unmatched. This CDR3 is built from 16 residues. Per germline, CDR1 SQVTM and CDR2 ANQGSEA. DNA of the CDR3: TGCAGCGTCCCACATGTACGGGACAGGATTTCCTACGAGCAGTACTTC. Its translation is CSVPHVRDRISYEQYF.

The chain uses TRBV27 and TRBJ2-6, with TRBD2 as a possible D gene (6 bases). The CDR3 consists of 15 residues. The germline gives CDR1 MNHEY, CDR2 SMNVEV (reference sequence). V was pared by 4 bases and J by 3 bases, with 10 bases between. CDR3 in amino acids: CASSSLEGGANVLTF. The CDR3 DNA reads TGTGCCAGCAGTTCCCTGGAGGGTGGGGCCAACGTCCTGACTTTC. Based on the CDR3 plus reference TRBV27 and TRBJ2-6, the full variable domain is EAQVTQNPRYLITVTGKKLTVTCSQNMNHEYMSWYRQDPGLGLRQIYYSMNVEVTDKGDVPEGYKVSRKEKRNFPLILESPSPNQTSLYFCASSSLEGGANVLTFGAGSRLTVL.

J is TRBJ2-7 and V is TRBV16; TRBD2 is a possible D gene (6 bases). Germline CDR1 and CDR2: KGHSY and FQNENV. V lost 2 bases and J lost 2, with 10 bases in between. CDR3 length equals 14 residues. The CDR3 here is CASSQLASTYEQYF. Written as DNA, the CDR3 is TGTGCCAGCAGCCAACTAGCGAGTACCTACGAGCAGTACTTC.

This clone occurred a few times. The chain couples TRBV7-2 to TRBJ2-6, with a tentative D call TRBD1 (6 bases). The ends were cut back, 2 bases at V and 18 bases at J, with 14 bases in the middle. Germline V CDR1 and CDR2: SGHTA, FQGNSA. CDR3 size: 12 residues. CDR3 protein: CASSLWPGHPTF. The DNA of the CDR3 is TGTGCCAGCAGCTTATGGCCGGGACACCCGACTTTC.